The present entry profiles one T cell receptor (beta chain) with its context. Its target is not known. The RNA input was about 0.5 to 1 ug, and it was reverse transcribed with random hexamers. Amplification of TCR beta CDR3 was carried out by immunoSEQ multiplex PCR, which covered 54 Vbeta and 13 Jbeta segments. TCRdb re-analysed the immunoSEQ multiplex PCR reads in MiXCR, keeping a single row per CDR3 protein. The top ten hold 0.13% to 0.15% of the sample, which has about 140,000 distinct CDR3 sequences, more than 85% seen once. In germline, CDR1 is SGDLS, CDR2 YYNGEE. V lost 4 bases and J 3 bases, leaving 14 bases between the germline ends. There are 14 residues in the CDR3. The data were taken from a study of CD8 T cells in Susac syndrome. General study results and limits: The study recognized that the number of individuals in its TCR sequencing and HLA analysis was relatively small.

Sequenced sample: CD4+ T cells from PBMCs. This sequence was found in a human donor with Susac syndrome. This chain connects TRBV9 to TRBJ2-7; D is unresolved. CDR3 protein: CASSKLAGNYEQYF. The CDR3 nucleotides read TGTGCCAGCAGCAAGCTGGCAGGTAACTACGAGCAGTACTTC. The variable domain in full, with the rest retrieved from reference TRBV9 and TRBJ2-7, is DSGVTQTPKHLITATGQRVTLRCSPRSGDLSVYWYQQSLDQGLQFLIQYYNGEERAKGNILERFSAQQFPDLHSELNLSSLELGDSALYFCASSKLAGNYEQYFGPGTRLTVT.